This entry lists 20 T cell receptor beta chains sequenced from one sample in a study of cytomegalovirus exposure and HLA in healthy donors. Method: immunoSEQ multiplex PCR; TCRdb's copy keeps in-frame clones and lacks some. Of some 150,000 clones detected, more than 75% appear once; the ten largest clones hold about 2.7%. The sequenced sample was PBMCs. These TCRs come from a young man in good health and CMV-seronegative.

V usage is TRBV6-6 and J usage is TRBJ1-1, with a weak D call TRBD1 (5 bases). The length of the CDR3 is 15 residues. The V end was cut by 8 bases, the J end by 4 bases, with 20 bases between. Germline CDR1 reads MNHNY; CDR2 reads SVGAGI (reference sequence). The CDR3 loop is CASYDVAGSSTEAFF. The CDR3 DNA reads as TGTGCCAGCTATGATGTAGCAGGGTCTAGCACTGAAGCTTTCTTT.

V is TRBV19 and J is TRBJ1-2; 8 bases fit TRBD1. Trimming cost V 3 bases and J 8 bases; bases outside gene matches: 8. The CDR3 consists of 14 residues. Germline-derived CDR1 and CDR2 are LNHDA and SQIVND (reference sequence). Here the CDR3 reads CASSIRVRGQGYTF. CDR3 nucleotide sequence: TGTGCCAGTAGTATTCGCGTCAGGGGGCAAGGCTACACCTTC.

The rearrangement uses TRBV28 and TRBJ2-7; possible D gene TRBD1, 6 bases. From germline, CDR1 is MDHEN and CDR2 SYDVKM. The CDR3 is 16 residues long. Deletions cut 1 base from V and 2 bases from J, with 15 bases between. The CDR3 region has the DNA TGTGCCAGCAGTTTATCTCCGGGCCCAGGGGCCTACGAGCAGTACTTC. Protein product: CASSLSPGPGAYEQYF.

V and J are TRBV30 and TRBJ2-1; D is undetermined. This CDR3 has 13 residues. V was clipped by 4 bases and J by 3 bases, with 10 bases between them. Germline V CDR1 and CDR2: GTSNPN, SVGIG (reference sequence). The CDR3 reads CAWKRDGYNEQFF. CDR3 DNA sequence: TGTGCCTGGAAACGAGATGGCTACAATGAGCAGTTCTTC.

The CDR3, as DNA: TGCGCCAGCAGCCCCCGGGACAACTCGTACCAAGAGACCCAGTACTTC. Protein: CASSPRDNSYQETQYF. This rearrangement joins TRBV4-1 to TRBJ2-5; perhaps TRBD1 as D (6 bases). CDR1 is MGHRA and CDR2 is YSYEKL in the germline V gene. The CDR3 spans 16 residues. Trimming left V 4 bases short and J 0 bases short, with 15 bases between.

The rearrangement links TRBV5-1 to TRBJ2-2; D possibly corresponds to TRBD1 (6 bases). V lost 2 bases and J 5 bases, leaving 13 bases between the germline ends. This CDR3 comprises 15 residues. CDR1 and CDR2 (germline): SGHRS, YFSETQ. Here the CDR3 DNA reads TGCGCCAGCAGCTTTAGCAGGGGCGTTACCGGGGAGCTGTTTTTT. Translation gives CASSFSRGVTGELFF. Combining the CDR3 with reference TRBV5-1 and TRBJ2-2 gives the whole variable domain KAGVTQTPRYLIKTRGQQVTLSCSPISGHRSVSWYQQTPGQGLQFLFEYFSETQRNKGNFPGRFSGRQFSNSRSEMNVSTLELGDSALYLCASSFSRGVTGELFFGEGSRLTVL.

This chain links TRBV27 with TRBJ2-1, with 8 bases that match TRBD2. The trim removed 0 bases at V and 7 bases at J, leaving 8 bases unmatched. The CDR3 has 16 residues. CDR1 and CDR2 from the germline V gene are MNHEY and SMNVEV (reference sequence). The CDR3 sequence: CASSLSGSGIPNEQFF. DNA for the CDR3: TGTGCCAGCAGTTTATCGGGTAGCGGGATTCCAAATGAGCAGTTCTTC.

The chain links TRBV5-4 to TRBJ2-2; D is uncertain. This CDR3 is built from 13 residues. Germline CDR1 reads SGHNT; CDR2 reads YYREEE (reference sequence). Here the CDR3 DNA reads TGTGCTTGGAGAGCCTCTAACACCGGGGAGCTGTTTTTT. Protein product: CAWRASNTGELFF.

The genes are TRBV2 and TRBJ1-2, with a weak D call TRBD1 (6 bases). Germline V gene sequence: CDR1 SNHLY, CDR2 FYNNEI. V gave up 2 bases and J gave up 4 bases, with 8 bases separating them. CDR3 length: 13 amino acids. The CDR3 loop is CASSELDSYGYTF. The CDR3, as DNA: TGTGCCAGCAGTGAATTGGACAGCTATGGCTACACCTTC.

This chain uses TRBV7-2 with TRBJ1-5; 8 nucleotides line up with TRBD1. The CDR3 is made up of 15 amino acids. V shed 4 bases, J shed 3 bases, and the junction held 5 bases outside the gene matches. CDR1 and CDR2 (germline): SGHTA, FQGNSA. The CDR3 nucleotides read TGTGCCAGCAGCTCGACAGGGGAAGCCAATCAGCCCCAGCATTTT. It translates to CASSSTGEANQPQHF.

This chain connects TRBV5-6 to TRBJ2-4, with 8 bases that match TRBD1. The CDR3 has 15 residues. Germline V CDR1 and CDR2: SGHDT, YYEEEE. Trimming at V came to 2 bases and at J to 4 bases, leaving 5 bases not matched to a gene. This CDR3 is CASSLMDREKNIQYF. CDR3 DNA sequence: TGTGCCAGCAGCTTAATGGACAGGGAAAAAAACATTCAGTACTTC.

The chain uses TRBV7-9 and TRBJ1-3; no definite D call. The CDR3 length is 13 residues. Trimming removed 5 bases at V and 2 bases at J, with 7 bases between. Germline V lookup: CDR1 SEHNR, CDR2 FQNEAQ (reference sequence). In DNA form, the CDR3 reads TGTGCCAGCAGCACTACCACTGGAAACACCATATATTTT. Its translation is CASSTTTGNTIYF.

This chain uses TRBV7-9 with TRBJ2-5, with 8 bases aligning to TRBD2. The V segment lost 3 bases and the J segment 1 base; nucleotides outside the gene matches: 7. Germline V gene sequence: CDR1 SEHNR, CDR2 FQNEAQ (reference sequence). This CDR3 is 16 amino acids long. CDR3 protein: CASSFYPSGSQETQYF. CDR3 nucleotides: TGTGCCAGCAGCTTCTATCCTAGCGGGTCCCAAGAGACCCAGTACTTC.

The rearrangement uses TRBV28 and TRBJ1-5; D is possibly TRBD1 (6 bases). V was shortened by 6 bases and J by 1 base, with 16 bases between the two germline ends. This CDR3 is 16 amino acids long. Germline V gene sequence: CDR1 MDHEN, CDR2 SYDVKM. The DNA for the CDR3 is TGTGCCAGCAGGGGGGCCAGGGAAATGAGCAATCAGCCCCAGCATTTT. This codes for CASRGAREMSNQPQHF.

The chain joins TRBV27 to TRBJ2-7; D might be TRBD1 (6 bases). The ends were cut back, 5 bases at V and 5 bases at J, with 16 bases in the middle. Germline V gene sequence: CDR1 MNHEY, CDR2 SMNVEV (reference sequence). The length of the CDR3 is 14 residues. The CDR3 loop is CASSQQGILDEQYF. The CDR3 DNA sequence: TGTGCCAGCAGTCAACAGGGAATTCTAGACGAGCAGTACTTC.

This chain connects TRBV6-5 to TRBJ2-7; a weak D match, TRBD1 (6 bases). Germline-derived CDR1 and CDR2 are MNHEY and SVGAGI. The CDR3 length is 13 residues. V lost 5 bases to trimming and J lost 4 bases, with 12 bases between them. CDR3: CASSQGFRYEQYV. The CDR3 bases are TGTGCCAGCAGTCAGGGGTTCAGGTACGAGCAGTACGTC.

The chain is built from TRBV7-9 and TRBJ2-2, with D perhaps matching TRBD2 (5 bases). The V gene lost 5 bases and the J gene lost 0 bases, with 13 bases spanning the gap. This CDR3 is built from 16 residues. Germline loops: CDR1 SEHNR, CDR2 FQNEAQ (reference sequence). The CDR3 DNA sequence: TGTGCCAGCAGCCCCCGGACTGTCGCGAACACCGGGGAGCTGTTTTTT. Encoded protein: CASSPRTVANTGELFF.

The chain employs TRBV1 and TRBJ2-3; the listed D gene, TRBD2, was not tested against the DNA. TRBV1 is designated a pseudogene. The length of the CDR3 is 15 residues. The CDR3 DNA reads TGCACCAGCAGCCGCCTAGCGGGAGGCTCAGGGACGCAGTATTTT. The encoded protein is CTSSRLAGGSGTQYF.

This clone was seen at least ten times. The chain combines TRBV7-9 with TRBJ1-5; no clear D. Per germline, CDR1 SEHNR and CDR2 FQNEAQ (reference sequence). With 5 bases removed from V and 0 bases from J, the gap between germline ends came to 5 bases. The CDR3 sequence is 13 residues long. The CDR3 is CASSASSNQPQHF. CDR3 DNA: TGTGCCAGCAGCGCCAGTAGCAATCAGCCCCAGCATTTT.

V and J are TRBV30 and TRBJ1-1, with TRBD1 as a possible D gene (5 bases). CDR1 is GTSNPN and CDR2 is SVGIG in the germline V gene (reference sequence). The CDR3 sequence is 15 residues long. Trimming took off 1 base at V and 7 bases at J, with 19 bases between the two ends. In DNA form, the CDR3 reads TGTGCCTGGAGTGAAGGGGTAGGGCTGAATGGTGAAGCTTTCTTT. Amino acid sequence: CAWSEGVGLNGEAFF.